The 22 T cell receptor beta chains given below trace back to one sample, sequenced in a study of shared clonotypes between healthy human individuals. The assay was immunoSEQ multiplex PCR, and TCRdb's table has in-frame clones only and misses some. The sample includes around 1.1 million clones, around 82% of them seen just once. The sample comprised memory CD4+ T cells from PBMCs. Subset given: CD45RA-negative fraction. Receptor source: a man between 18 and 29 years old in good health. Some clones in this sample may be carry-over from other donors' samples.

This chain connects TRBV7-3 to TRBJ1-1; no definite D call. From germline, CDR1 is SGHTA and CDR2 FQGTGA. CDR3 size: 14 residues. Trimming pared 4 bases from V and 2 bases from J, leaving 11 bases between. CDR3: CASSSNTHNTEAFF. CDR3 sequence (DNA): TGTGCCAGCAGCTCAAATACACATAACACTGAAGCTTTCTTT.

The V gene is TRBV11-3, the J gene TRBJ2-1; 9 bases are a match to TRBD1. The germline CDR1 and CDR2 sequences are SGHNT and YENEEA. V shed 0 bases, J shed 3 bases, and the junction held 0 bases outside the gene matches. The CDR3 has 15 residues. CDR3 residues: CASSLEGQGYNEQFF. The CDR3, as DNA: TGTGCCAGCAGCTTAGAGGGACAGGGCTACAATGAGCAGTTCTTC.

V is TRBV5-1 and J is TRBJ1-4; 8 bases align to TRBD1. This CDR3 has 15 amino acids. The trim removed 2 bases at V and 3 bases at J, leaving 3 bases unmatched. Germline values: CDR1 SGHRS, CDR2 YFSETQ. CDR3 sequence: CASSFQGAANEKLFF. The CDR3 DNA reads TGCGCCAGCAGCTTTCAGGGGGCGGCTAATGAAAAACTGTTTTTT.

V is TRBV28 and J is TRBJ1-4; D gene unclear. The germline V gene has CDR1 MDHEN and CDR2 SYDVKM. V gave up 7 bases and J gave up 0 bases, with 6 bases separating them. The length of the CDR3 is 13 residues. This CDR3 reads CASKGTTNEKLFF. CDR3 nucleotides: TGTGCCAGCAAGGGAACAACTAATGAAAAACTGTTTTTT.

Remarks on this clone: This specimen includes other DNA sequences encoding the same CDR3. The CDR3: CASSASTDTQYF. In DNA form, the CDR3 reads TGTGCCAGCAGCGCGTCCACGGATACGCAGTATTTT. The V gene is TRBV7-9, the J gene TRBJ2-3; D is uncertain. CDR1 SEHNR and CDR2 FQNEAQ come from the germline V gene (reference sequence). This CDR3 contains 12 residues. V was clipped by 5 bases and J by 6 bases, with 9 bases between them.

The chain recombines TRBV7-2 with TRBJ2-2, with TRBD2 matching 10 bases. Germline CDR1 and CDR2: SGHTA and FQGNSA. The CDR3 covers 15 residues. Unmatched junction bases numbered 7, after V lost 4 bases and J lost 8 bases. The DNA for the CDR3 is TGTGCCAGCAGCTCCCTAGCGGGAGAGGGAGGGGAGCTGTTTTTT. This sequence encodes CASSSLAGEGGELFF.

This sequence joins TRBV5-1 and TRBJ2-2; a weak D match, TRBD2 (6 bases). CDR3 length equals 15 residues. Germline values: CDR1 SGHRS, CDR2 YFSETQ. Trimming removed 0 bases at V and 6 bases at J, with 12 bases between. CDR3 sequence (DNA): TGCGCCAGCAGCTTGGGACTAGATCTTCCCGGGGAGCTGTTTTTT. Amino acid sequence: CASSLGLDLPGELFF.

This chain uses TRBV14 with TRBJ2-5, with 11 bases lining up with TRBD2. The CDR3 spans 20 residues. The trim removed 0 bases at V and 1 base at J, leaving 13 bases unmatched. Germline CDR1 reads SGHDN; CDR2 reads FVKESK. CDR3 region: CASSQDRWTSGYPPQETQYF. Written as DNA, the CDR3 is TGTGCCAGCAGCCAAGATCGATGGACTAGCGGGTACCCTCCCCAAGAGACCCAGTACTTC.

This clone was counted a few times. A junction end diverges from the germline sequence, so it may reflect a read error. The sample holds other DNA sequences that translate to the same CDR3. The chain carries TRBV10-3 and TRBJ1-5; the D is unclear. The CDR3 extends over 13 amino acids. The germline gives CDR1 ENHRY, CDR2 SYGVKD. The CDR3, as DNA: TGCGCCATCAGCCGGGATAACAATCAGCCCCAGCATTTT. It translates to CAISRDNNQPQHF.

Concerning this clone itself: Possible read error: a much larger clone is one base away. This chain links TRBV30 with TRBJ2-7, with no clear D. The germline V gene encodes CDR1 GTSNPN and CDR2 SVGIG (reference sequence). V lost 2 bases and J lost 3, with 14 bases in between. The CDR3 extends over 14 amino acids. This chain's CDR3 is CAWSRSRWVYEQYF. DNA for the CDR3: TGTGCCTGGAGTCGAAGCAGGTGGGTCTACGAGCAGTACTTC.

The CDR3 DNA is TGTGCCAGCAGTTTAGTCCGGGGAGGGACCCAGTACTTC. Its protein product is CASSLVRGGTQYF. The V call is TRBV28, the J call TRBJ2-5, with D perhaps TRBD2 (6 bases). The CDR3 extends over 13 amino acids. V was trimmed by 2 bases and J by 7 bases, leaving 11 bases between them. Germline V gene lookup returns CDR1 MDHEN and CDR2 SYDVKM.

This chain uses TRBV5-1 with TRBJ1-2; 7 positions agree with TRBD1. With 4 bases clipped from V and 4 bases from J, the junction kept 13 bases outside the gene matches. This CDR3 spans 16 amino acids. Germline CDR1 reads SGHRS; CDR2 reads YFSETQ. The CDR3 coding sequence is TGCGCCAGCAGCACATTGATAAACAGGGGAACCTATGGCTACACCTTC. As protein: CASSTLINRGTYGYTF. Complete variable domain (other parts from reference TRBV5-1 and TRBJ1-2): KAGVTQTPRYLIKTRGQQVTLSCSPISGHRSVSWYQQTPGQGLQFLFEYFSETQRNKGNFPGRFSGRQFSNSRSEMNVSTLELGDSALYLCASSTLINRGTYGYTFGSGTRLTVV.

Points on this clone: Other DNA sequences in the same sample also yield this CDR3. This chain links TRBV7-3 with TRBJ1-1; D possibly corresponds to TRBD1 (6 bases). Germline CDR1 and CDR2: SGHTA and FQGTGA. The CDR3 contains 14 residues. V was trimmed by 3 bases and J by 4 bases, leaving 12 bases between them. The CDR3 here is CASSLTGVGTEAFF. The CDR3 nucleotides read TGTGCCAGCAGCTTGACAGGAGTGGGCACTGAAGCTTTCTTT.

This chain links TRBV15 with TRBJ1-2; 9 bases align to TRBD1. Losses at the gene ends were 3 bases for V and 2 bases for J; bases not matched to a gene: 4. Germline V gene lookup returns CDR1 LNHNV and CDR2 YYDKDF (reference sequence). The CDR3 runs to 15 residues. This CDR3 reads CATSRRTGVNYGYTF. CDR3 nucleotides: TGTGCCACCAGCAGGAGGACAGGGGTCAACTATGGCTACACCTTC.

The chain has TRBV5-1 and TRBJ1-1; D remains unclear. Germline CDR1 and CDR2: SGHRS and YFSETQ. The germline V and J ends were trimmed by 1 base and 0 bases, with 10 bases remaining between them. The CDR3 length is 15 residues. Written as DNA, the CDR3 is TGCGCCAGCAGCTTGCAGCCAAGCCTGAACACTGAAGCTTTCTTT. Translated: CASSLQPSLNTEAFF.

The chain uses TRBV10-3 and TRBJ2-5; D is uncertain. Trimming removed 2 bases at V and 5 bases at J, with 9 bases between. Per germline, CDR1 ENHRY and CDR2 SYGVKD. This CDR3 comprises 13 residues. CDR3 region: CAISEMGGETQYF. The CDR3 DNA sequence: TGTGCCATCAGTGAGATGGGCGGCGAGACCCAGTACTTC.

In its sample, this clone was seen once. This chain joins TRBV11-3 and TRBJ1-2, with TRBD1 identical over 10 bases. Germline assignment: CDR1 SGHNT and CDR2 YENEEA. V shed 5 bases, J shed 8 bases, and the junction held 11 bases outside the gene matches. CDR3 length equals 15 residues. CDR3 protein: CASSPSGTGVEGYTF. DNA of the CDR3: TGTGCCAGCAGCCCCTCCGGGACAGGGGTGGAAGGCTACACCTTC.

The chain is built from TRBV5-1 and TRBJ2-5, with a weak D call TRBD1 (6 bases). The CDR3 sequence is 15 residues long. The germline gives CDR1 SGHRS, CDR2 YFSETQ. Trimming removed 6 bases at V and 2 bases at J, with 17 bases between. CDR3: CASKFGLTGQETQYF. The CDR3 coding sequence is TGCGCCAGCAAATTTGGGTTAACAGGGCAAGAGACCCAGTACTTC.

CDR3 loop: CATRQTFEAFF. CDR3 bases: TGTGCCACCAGACAGACATTTGAAGCTTTCTTT. The J gene is TRBJ1-1, the V gene TRBV15; D is undetermined. Germline CDR1 is LNHNV and CDR2 is YYDKDF (reference sequence). The CDR3 is 11 amino acids. The V end was cut by 6 bases, the J end by 7 bases, with 9 bases between. Full variable domain (missing parts from reference TRBV15 and TRBJ1-1): DAMVIQNPRYQVTQFGKPVTLSCSQTLNHNVMYWYQQKSSQAPKLLFHYYDKDFNNEADTPDNFQSRRPNTSFCFLDIRSPGLGDTAMYLCATRQTFEAFFGQGTRLTVV.

Of note for this clone: Distinct nucleotide sequences in the sample also encode this CDR3. The V and J genes are TRBV15 and TRBJ2-3; no firm D call. In germline, CDR1 is LNHNV, CDR2 YYDKDF (reference sequence). V was clipped by 0 bases and J by 6 bases, with 7 bases between them. The CDR3 contains 13 residues. The CDR3: CATSRDGVDTQYF. The CDR3 DNA is TGTGCCACCAGCAGAGATGGTGTCGATACGCAGTATTTT.

Remarks on this clone: This sample also contains other DNA sequences that code for the same CDR3. The V call is TRBV7-9, the J call TRBJ2-7; the D is unclear. With 1 base removed from V and 1 base from J, the gap between germline ends came to 2 bases. The CDR3 sequence is 12 residues long. Looked up from germline, CDR1 is SEHNR and CDR2 is FQNEAQ (reference sequence). The CDR3 bases are TGTGCCAGCAGCTTAGGGTCCTACGAGCAGTACTTC. This translates into CASSLGSYEQYF.

The genes are TRBV7-9 and TRBJ2-3, with 8 bases aligning to TRBD2. The CDR3 contains 14 residues. Germline CDR1 and CDR2: SEHNR and FQNEAQ (reference sequence). V lost 3 bases to trimming and J lost 4 bases; unmatched junction nucleotides: 3. The CDR3 nucleotides are TGTGCCAGCAGCTTTCGAGCGGGAGCAGATACGCAGTATTTT. It translates to CASSFRAGADTQYF.